This is a list of T cell receptor beta chains from one sample in a study of blood T cell repertoires in COVID-19. Some clones are missing from TCRdb's copy, which holds only in-frame ones; the method was immunoSEQ multiplex PCR. The sample holds around 60,000 clones, approximately 77% seen once. Specimen: peripheral blood. Receptors originate from a human donor in a cohort sampled during active COVID-19. Each CDR3 is given with its conserved first and last residue. The order of the fields is V gene, J gene, CDR3 protein.

>TRBV2|TRBJ1-6
CASSVGQGLSPLHF
>TRBV4-1|TRBJ1-5
CASSQTGGVQPQHF
>TRBV14|TRBJ1-4
CASSQGQEGNEKLFF
>TRBV3-1/TRBV3-2|TRBJ2-5
CASSRRKQGAWETQYF
>TRBV10-1|TRBJ2-7
CASSEGGPYEQYF
>TRBV3-1/TRBV3-2|TRBJ1-2
CASSRRSFSASF
>TRBV7-9|TRBJ1-6
CASSFGTAESPLHF
>TRBV6-1|TRBJ1-6
CASSERSGVFSPLHF
>TRBV5-8|TRBJ2-7
CASSLGNYEQYF
>TRBV19|TRBJ2-2
CASSNPPGTGDTGELFF
>TRBV11-3|TRBJ1-1
CASSLVGGTEAFF
>TRBV9|TRBJ2-1
CASSLGQGSHNEQFF
>TRBV11-2|TRBJ2-3
CASSLEGPGASGRYTQYF
>TRBV5-1|TRBJ2-2
CASSKRTGANTGELFF
>TRBV10-3|TRBJ2-7
CAIRPGAGTGGFEQYF
>TRBV7-2|TRBJ2-3
CASSMTSGGVTDTQYF
>TRBV28|TRBJ1-1
CASISGGLNTEAFF
>TRBV5-4|TRBJ1-2
CASSVTGNGYTF
>TRBV7-9|TRBJ1-2
CASSSYLSPGQGGYGYTF
>TRBV15|TRBJ2-1
CATSRSTPPAYNEQFF
>TRBV4-2|TRBJ1-4
CASSQDSGEKLFF
>TRBV5-1|TRBJ2-3
CASSLDSGSDTQYF